Ten or more counts support the clone carrying this TCR beta chain. The antigen is unknown. Germline CDR1 and CDR2: GTSNPN and SVGIG (reference sequence). V was clipped by 3 bases and J by 4 bases, with 12 bases between them. This CDR3 spans 13 amino acids. RNA transcripts yielded amplified TCR beta CDR3 regions. HTBI primers were employed in a first-round RT-PCR of the TCR CDR3. TCRdb recomputed calls from the multiplex PCR reads with MiXCR, one row per CDR3 protein. The data contain hundreds of thousands of distinct CDR3 sequences, over 12% of them seen just once; the ten biggest clones take up around 4.5%. The data were taken from a study of T cells in Graves' hyperthyroidism and ophthalmopathy. General observations from the study: Blood shared most expanded thyroid clonotypes above 0.001.

The cohort's ophthalmopathy patients, a group with duration under 3 months, had a Clinical Activity Score of at least 3 and a NOSPECS grade of at least 4. PBMCs were derived from 9.5 to 10 ml fresh peripheral blood. This TCR was recovered from a woman in her thirties or forties with Graves' ophthalmopathy. The source material was blood. This chain uses TRBV30 with TRBJ1-2; the D gene is possibly TRBD1 (5 bases). CDR3 nucleotides: TGTGCCTGGAGCCTAGGGGTCACCTATGGCTACACCTTC. This sequence encodes CAWSLGVTYGYTF.